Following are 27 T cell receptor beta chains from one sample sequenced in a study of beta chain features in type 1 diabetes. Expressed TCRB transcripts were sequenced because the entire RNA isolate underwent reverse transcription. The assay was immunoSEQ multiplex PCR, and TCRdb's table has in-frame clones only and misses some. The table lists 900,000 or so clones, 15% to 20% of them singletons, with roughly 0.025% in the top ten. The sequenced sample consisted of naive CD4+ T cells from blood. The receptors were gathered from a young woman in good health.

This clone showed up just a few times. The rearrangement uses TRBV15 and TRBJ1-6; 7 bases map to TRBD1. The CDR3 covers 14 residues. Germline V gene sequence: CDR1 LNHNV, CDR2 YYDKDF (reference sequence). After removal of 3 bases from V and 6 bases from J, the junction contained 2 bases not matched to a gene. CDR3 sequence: CATSRDRFNSPLHF. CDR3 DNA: TGTGCCACCAGCAGGGACAGGTTTAATTCACCCCTCCACTTT.

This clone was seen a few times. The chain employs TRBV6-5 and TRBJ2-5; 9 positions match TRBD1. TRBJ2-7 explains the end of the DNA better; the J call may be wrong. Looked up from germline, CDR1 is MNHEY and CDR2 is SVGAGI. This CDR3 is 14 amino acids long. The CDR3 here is CASRPGTGSYEQYF. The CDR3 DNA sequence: TGTGCCAGCAGACCGGGGACAGGGTCCTACGAGCAGTACTTC.

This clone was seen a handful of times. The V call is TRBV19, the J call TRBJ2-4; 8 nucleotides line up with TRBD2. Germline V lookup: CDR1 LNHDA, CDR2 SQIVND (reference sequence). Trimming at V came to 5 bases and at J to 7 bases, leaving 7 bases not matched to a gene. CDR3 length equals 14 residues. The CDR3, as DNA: TGTGCCAGTAGTTCGGGACTAGGGCGGAACATTCAGTACTTC. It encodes CASSSGLGRNIQYF.

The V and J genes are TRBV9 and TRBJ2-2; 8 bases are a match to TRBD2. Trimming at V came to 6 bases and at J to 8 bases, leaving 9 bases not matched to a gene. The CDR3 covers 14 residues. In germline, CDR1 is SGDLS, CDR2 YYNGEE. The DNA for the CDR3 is TGTGCCAGCATCCCCACCAGCGGGAGAGGGGAGCTGTTTTTT. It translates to CASIPTSGRGELFF. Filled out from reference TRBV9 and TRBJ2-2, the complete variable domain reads DSGVTQTPKHLITATGQRVTLRCSPRSGDLSVYWYQQSLDQGLQFLIQYYNGEERAKGNILERFSAQQFPDLHSELNLSSLELGDSALYFCASIPTSGRGELFFGEGSRLTVL.

The CDR3 DNA is TGTGCCACCAAGGGTCAGAACACTGAAGCTTTCTTT. Protein sequence: CATKGQNTEAFF. V usage is TRBV6-1 and J usage is TRBJ1-1; D call uncertain. Trimming shortened V by 10 bases and J by 1 base, and 10 bases separated the two germline ends. The CDR3 consists of 12 residues. Germline loops: CDR1 MNHNS, CDR2 SASEGT.

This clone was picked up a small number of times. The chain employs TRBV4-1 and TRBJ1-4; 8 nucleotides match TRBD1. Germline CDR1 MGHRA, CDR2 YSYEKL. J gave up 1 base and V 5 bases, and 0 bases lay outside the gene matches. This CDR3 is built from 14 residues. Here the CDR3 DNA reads TGCGCCAGCAGCGGACAGGGAACTAATGAAAAACTGTTTTTT. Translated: CASSGQGTNEKLFF.

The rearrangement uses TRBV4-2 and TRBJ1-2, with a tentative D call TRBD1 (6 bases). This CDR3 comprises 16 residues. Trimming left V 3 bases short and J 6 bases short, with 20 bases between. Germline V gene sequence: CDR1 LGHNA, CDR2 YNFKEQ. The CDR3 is CASSQSLTGQNNGYTF. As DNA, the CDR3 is TGTGCCAGCAGCCAGTCCCTTACCGGACAGAACAATGGCTACACCTTC.

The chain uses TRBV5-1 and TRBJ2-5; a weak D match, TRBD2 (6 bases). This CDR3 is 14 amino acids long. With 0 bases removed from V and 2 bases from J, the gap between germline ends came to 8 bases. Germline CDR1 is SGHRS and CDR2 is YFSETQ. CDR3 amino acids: CASSLGGGQETQYF. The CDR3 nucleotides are TGCGCCAGCAGCTTGGGTGGAGGGCAAGAGACCCAGTACTTC.

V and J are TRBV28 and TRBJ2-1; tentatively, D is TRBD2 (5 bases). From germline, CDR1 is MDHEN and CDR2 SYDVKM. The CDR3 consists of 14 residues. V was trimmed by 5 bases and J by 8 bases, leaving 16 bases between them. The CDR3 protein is CASSPGFLRDEQFF. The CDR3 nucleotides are TGTGCCAGCAGTCCGGGGTTTCTTAGGGATGAGCAGTTCTTC.

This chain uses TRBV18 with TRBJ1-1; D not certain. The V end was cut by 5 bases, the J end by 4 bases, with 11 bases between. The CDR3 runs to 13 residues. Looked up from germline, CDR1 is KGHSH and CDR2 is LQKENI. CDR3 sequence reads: CASSDGFGTEAFF. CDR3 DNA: TGTGCCAGCTCAGACGGCTTCGGCACTGAAGCTTTCTTT.

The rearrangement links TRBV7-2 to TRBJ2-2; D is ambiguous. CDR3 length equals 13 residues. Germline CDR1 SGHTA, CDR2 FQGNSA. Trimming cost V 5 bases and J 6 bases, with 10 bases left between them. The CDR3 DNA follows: TGTGCCAGCAGCACCGTCTGGGCCGGGGAGCTGTTTTTT. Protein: CASSTVWAGELFF.

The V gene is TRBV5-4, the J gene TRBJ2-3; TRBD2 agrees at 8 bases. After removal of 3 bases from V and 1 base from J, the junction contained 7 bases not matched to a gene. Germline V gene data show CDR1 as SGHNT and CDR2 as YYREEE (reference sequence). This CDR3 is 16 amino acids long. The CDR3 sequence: CASSSVAGYGTDTQYF. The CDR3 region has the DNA TGTGCCAGCAGCTCCGTAGCGGGATACGGCACAGATACGCAGTATTTT.

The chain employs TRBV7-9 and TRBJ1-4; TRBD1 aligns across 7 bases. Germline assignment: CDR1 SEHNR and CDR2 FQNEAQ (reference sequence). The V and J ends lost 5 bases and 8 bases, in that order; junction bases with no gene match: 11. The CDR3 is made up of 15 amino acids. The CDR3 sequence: CASSPPDRAGEKLFF. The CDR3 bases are TGTGCCAGCAGCCCTCCTGACAGGGCTGGAGAAAAACTGTTTTTT.

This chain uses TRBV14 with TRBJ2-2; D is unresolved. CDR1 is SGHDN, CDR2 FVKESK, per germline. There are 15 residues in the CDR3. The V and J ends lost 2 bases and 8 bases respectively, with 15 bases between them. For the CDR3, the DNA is TGTGCCAGCAGCCAATTTCATACGAACCTTGGGGAGCTGTTTTTT. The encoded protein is CASSQFHTNLGELFF.

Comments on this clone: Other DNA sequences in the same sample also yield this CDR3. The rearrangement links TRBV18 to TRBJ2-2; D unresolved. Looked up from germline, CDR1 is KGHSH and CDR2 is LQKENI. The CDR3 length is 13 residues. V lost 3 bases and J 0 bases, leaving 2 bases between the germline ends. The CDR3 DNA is TGTGCCAGCTCACCGTCGAACACCGGGGAGCTGTTTTTT. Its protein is CASSPSNTGELFF.

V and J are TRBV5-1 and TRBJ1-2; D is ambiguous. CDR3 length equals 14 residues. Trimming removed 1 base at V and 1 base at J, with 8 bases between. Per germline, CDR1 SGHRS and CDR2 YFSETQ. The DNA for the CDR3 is TGCGCCAGCAGCTTGCCTCTCAATAACTATGGCTACACCTTC. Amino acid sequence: CASSLPLNNYGYTF.

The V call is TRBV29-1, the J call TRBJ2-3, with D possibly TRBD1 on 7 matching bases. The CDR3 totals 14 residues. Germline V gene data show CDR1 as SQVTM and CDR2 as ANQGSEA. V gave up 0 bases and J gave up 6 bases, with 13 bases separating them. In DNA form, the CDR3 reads TGCAGCGTTGAAGATGGCGCAGGGGGGGATACGCAGTATTTT. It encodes CSVEDGAGGDTQYF.

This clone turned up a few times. CDR3: CAISESGGGPVDTQYF. The DNA for the CDR3 is TGTGCCATCAGTGAGTCCGGGGGAGGGCCGGTAGATACGCAGTATTTT. The chain combines TRBV10-3 with TRBJ2-3, with 7 positions matching TRBD2. The CDR3 extends over 16 amino acids. Germline V gene sequence: CDR1 ENHRY, CDR2 SYGVKD. The junction had 8 bases not matched to a gene; V was cut back by 0 bases and J by 5 bases.

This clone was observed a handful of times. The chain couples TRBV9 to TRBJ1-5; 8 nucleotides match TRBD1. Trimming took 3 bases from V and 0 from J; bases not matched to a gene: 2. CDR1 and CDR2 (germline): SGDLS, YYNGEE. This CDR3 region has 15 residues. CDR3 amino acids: CASSAGTGSNQPQHF. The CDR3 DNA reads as TGTGCCAGCAGCGCGGGGACAGGTAGCAATCAGCCCCAGCATTTT.

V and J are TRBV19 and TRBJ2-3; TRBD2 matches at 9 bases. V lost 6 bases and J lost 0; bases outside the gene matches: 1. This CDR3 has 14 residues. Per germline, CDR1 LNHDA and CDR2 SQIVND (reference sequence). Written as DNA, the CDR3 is TGTGCCAGTAGGCTAGCGGGAAGCACAGATACGCAGTATTTT. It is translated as CASRLAGSTDTQYF.

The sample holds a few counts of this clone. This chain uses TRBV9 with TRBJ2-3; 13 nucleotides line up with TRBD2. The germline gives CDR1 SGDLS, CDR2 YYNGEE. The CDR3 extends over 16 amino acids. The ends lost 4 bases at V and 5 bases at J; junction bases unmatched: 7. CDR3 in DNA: TGTGCCAGCAGCCCCCGAACTAGCGGGAGGGGAGATACGCAGTATTTT. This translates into CASSPRTSGRGDTQYF.

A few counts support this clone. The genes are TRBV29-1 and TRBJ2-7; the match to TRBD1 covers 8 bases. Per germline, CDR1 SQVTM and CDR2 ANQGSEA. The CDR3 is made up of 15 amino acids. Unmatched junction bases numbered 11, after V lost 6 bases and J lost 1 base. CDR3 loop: CSVKGTGGVSYEQYF. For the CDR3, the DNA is TGCAGCGTAAAAGGGACAGGAGGAGTGTCCTACGAGCAGTACTTC.

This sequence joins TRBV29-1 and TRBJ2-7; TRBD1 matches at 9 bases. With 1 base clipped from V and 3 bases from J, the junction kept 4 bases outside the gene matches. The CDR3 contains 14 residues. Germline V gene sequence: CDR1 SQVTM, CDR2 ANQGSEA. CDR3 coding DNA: TGCAGCGTTGAAGGGTCGGGACAGGGCTACGAGCAGTACTTC. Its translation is CSVEGSGQGYEQYF.

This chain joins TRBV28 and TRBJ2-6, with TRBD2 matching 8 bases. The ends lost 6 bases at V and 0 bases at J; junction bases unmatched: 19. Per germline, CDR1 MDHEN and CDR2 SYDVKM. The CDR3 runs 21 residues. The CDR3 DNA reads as TGTGCCAGCAGACCGGGACTAGGCCAATCTATGGGGTACTCTGGGGCCAACGTCCTGACTTTC. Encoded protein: CASRPGLGQSMGYSGANVLTF.

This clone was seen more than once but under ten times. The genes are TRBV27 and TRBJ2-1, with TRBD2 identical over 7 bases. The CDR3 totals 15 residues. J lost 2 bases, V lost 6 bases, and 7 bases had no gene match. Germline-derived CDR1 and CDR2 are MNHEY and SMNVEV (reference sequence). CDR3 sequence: CASRTSSGPYNEQFF. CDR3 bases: TGTGCCAGCAGAACCTCTAGCGGCCCCTACAATGAGCAGTTCTTC.

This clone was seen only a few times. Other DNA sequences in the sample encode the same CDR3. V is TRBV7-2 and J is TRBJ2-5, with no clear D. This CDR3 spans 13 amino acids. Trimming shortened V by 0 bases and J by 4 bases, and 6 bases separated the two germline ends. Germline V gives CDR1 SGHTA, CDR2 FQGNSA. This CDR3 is CASSLAGVETQYF. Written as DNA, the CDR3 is TGTGCCAGCAGCTTAGCTGGGGTAGAGACCCAGTACTTC.

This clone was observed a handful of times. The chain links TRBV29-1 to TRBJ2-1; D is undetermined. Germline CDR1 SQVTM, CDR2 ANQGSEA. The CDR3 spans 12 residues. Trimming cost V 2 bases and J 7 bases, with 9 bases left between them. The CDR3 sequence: CSVERAHNEQFF. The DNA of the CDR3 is TGCAGCGTTGAACGGGCTCATAATGAGCAGTTCTTC.